This T cell receptor beta chain is drawn from a study of T cells expressing NK-cell markers. Overall study: The authors sequenced eight donors, of whom seven were HCMV-seropositive and one was seronegative.

Study observations and caveats: HCMV specificity of the expanded NKG2C+ T cell clones was not established.

Germline assignment: CDR1 MNHEY and CDR2 SMNVEV (reference sequence). There are 16 residues in the CDR3. It was by 5'RACE template switching with UMIs that TCR beta cDNA was made. TCRdb derives one entry per CDR3 protein from the 5' RACE reads, leaving out DNA. The sample has roughly 300,000 distinct CDR3 sequences, and its top ten clones hold 4% to 5%. Notes on this clonotype: What it recognizes is unknown.

Sequenced input: blood T cells: a sorted CD56 or NKG2C T cell subset, CD4+ or CD8+ T cells, or bulk PBMC T cells (not recorded which). The V call is TRBV27, the J call TRBJ2-1; TCRdb indicates TRBD1, and absent DNA this call remains unverified. This TCR came from a woman between 18 and 69 years old in good health. The chain's CDR3 is CASSSLGGQGVNEQFF.